This TCR beta chain derives from a study of Ad26.COV2.S vaccination and SARS-CoV-2 variants. As for the study in general: Enrolled in COV1001, the donor was in the Ad26.COV2.S trial arm, which received the vaccine.

Treatment described: approximately 18 received Ad26.COV2.S at low or high dose, single or two shots; several received placebo; per-sample allocation not given. Collection of samples fell on day 63 after the first vaccine or placebo injection. The CDR3 covers 15 residues. The V end was cut by 0 bases, the J end by 1 base, with 9 bases between. CDR1 and CDR2 (germline): WNHNN, SYGVQD (reference sequence). On this clone: Its antigen is still unknown.

Generated by immunoSEQ multiplex PCR, the TCRdb table keeps only in-frame clones and is missing some. The table lists some 350,000 clones, 85% to 90% of them singletons, with 4.5% to 5.5% in the top ten. Study outcomes and limitations: Substantial breadth in spike-specific CD8+ and CD4+ T cell responses was reportedly seen after vaccination. Estimates derived from TCR breadth and depth analyses may have underestimated total T cell responses.

Sequenced material: peripheral blood, taken in a trial of Ad26.COV2.S vaccine versus placebo. This sequence originates from a person aged 18-60 years who received the Ad26.COV2.S COVID-19 vaccine or a placebo. The chain joins TRBV10-1 to TRBJ1-1; perhaps TRBD1 as D (5 bases). CDR3 DNA sequence: TGCGCCAGCAGTGAGTCGACAGTCAGGAACACTGAAGCTTTCTTT. Translated: CASSESTVRNTEAFF.